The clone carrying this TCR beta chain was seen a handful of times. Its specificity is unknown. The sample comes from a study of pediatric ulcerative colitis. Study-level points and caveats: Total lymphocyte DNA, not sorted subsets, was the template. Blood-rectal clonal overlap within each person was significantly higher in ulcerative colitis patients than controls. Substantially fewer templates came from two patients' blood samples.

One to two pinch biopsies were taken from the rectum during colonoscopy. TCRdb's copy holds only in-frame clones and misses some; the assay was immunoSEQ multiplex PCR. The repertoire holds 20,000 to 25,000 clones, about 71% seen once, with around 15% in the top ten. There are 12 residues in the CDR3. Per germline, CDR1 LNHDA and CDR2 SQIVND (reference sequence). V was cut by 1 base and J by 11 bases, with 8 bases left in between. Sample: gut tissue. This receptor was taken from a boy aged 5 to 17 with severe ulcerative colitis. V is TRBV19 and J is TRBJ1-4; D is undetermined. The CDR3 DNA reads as TGTGCCAGTAGTATAGTGGGCCGTAAACTGTTTTTT. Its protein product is CASSIVGRKLFF.